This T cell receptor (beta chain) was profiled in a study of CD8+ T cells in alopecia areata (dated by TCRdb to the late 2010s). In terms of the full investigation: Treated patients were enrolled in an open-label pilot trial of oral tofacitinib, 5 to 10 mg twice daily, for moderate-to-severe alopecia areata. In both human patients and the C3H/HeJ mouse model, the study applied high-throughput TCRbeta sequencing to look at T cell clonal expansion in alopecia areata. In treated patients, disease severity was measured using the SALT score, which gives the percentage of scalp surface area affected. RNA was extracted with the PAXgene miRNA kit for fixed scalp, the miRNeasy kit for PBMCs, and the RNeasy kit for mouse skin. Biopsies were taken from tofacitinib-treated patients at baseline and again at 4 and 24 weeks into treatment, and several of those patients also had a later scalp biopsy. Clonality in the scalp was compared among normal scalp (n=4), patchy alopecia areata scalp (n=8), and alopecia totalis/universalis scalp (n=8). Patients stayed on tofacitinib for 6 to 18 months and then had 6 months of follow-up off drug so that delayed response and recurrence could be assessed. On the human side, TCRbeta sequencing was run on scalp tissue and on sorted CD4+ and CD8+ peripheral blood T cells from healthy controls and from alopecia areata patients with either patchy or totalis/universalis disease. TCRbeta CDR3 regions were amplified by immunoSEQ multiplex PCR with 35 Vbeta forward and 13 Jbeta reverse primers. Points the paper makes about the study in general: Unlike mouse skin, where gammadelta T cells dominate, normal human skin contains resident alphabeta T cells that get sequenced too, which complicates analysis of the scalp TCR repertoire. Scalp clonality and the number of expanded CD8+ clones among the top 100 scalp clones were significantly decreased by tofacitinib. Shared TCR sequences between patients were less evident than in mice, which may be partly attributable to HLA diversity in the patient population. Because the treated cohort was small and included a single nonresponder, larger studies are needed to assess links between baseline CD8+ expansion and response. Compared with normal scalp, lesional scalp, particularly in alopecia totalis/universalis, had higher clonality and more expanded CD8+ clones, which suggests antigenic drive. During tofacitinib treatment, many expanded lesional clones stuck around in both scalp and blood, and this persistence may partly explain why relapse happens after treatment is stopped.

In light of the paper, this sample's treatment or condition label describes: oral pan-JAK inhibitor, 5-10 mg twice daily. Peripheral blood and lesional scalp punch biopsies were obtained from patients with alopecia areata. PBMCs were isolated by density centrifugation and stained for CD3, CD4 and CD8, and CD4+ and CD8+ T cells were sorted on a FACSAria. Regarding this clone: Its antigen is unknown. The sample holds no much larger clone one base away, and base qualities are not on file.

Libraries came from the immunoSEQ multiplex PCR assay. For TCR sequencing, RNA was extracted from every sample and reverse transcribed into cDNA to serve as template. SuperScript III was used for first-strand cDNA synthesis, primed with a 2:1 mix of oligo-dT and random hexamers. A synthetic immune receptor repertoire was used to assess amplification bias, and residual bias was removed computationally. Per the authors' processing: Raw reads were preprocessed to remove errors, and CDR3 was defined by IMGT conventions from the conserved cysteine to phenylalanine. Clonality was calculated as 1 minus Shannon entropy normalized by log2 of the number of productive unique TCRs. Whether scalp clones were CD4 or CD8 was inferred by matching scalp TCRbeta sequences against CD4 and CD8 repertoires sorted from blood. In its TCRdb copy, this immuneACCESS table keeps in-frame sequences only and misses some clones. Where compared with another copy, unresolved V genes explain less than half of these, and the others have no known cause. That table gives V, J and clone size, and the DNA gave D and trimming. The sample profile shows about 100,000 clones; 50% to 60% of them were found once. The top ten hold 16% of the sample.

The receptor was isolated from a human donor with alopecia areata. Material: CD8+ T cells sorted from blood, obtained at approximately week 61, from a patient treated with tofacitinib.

The nucleotide sequence reads TGTGCCAGCAGTGAACGGAGCAGTAATCAGCCCCAGCATTTT. This is translated as CASSERSSNQPQHF. The V gene is TRBV6-1 and the J gene is TRBJ1-5; no D gene is confidently identified. CDR1 and CDR2, looked up from the germline V gene, are MNHNS and SASEGT. Trimming at the junction amounts to 2 bases on V and 4 bases on J, and the germline ends lie 9 bases apart. The CDR3, from cysteine to phenylalanine, totals 14 residues. Of all the DNA, just the CDR3 is kept, 42 bases in frame from base 1.